Each of the 24 T cell receptor beta chains below was sequenced from the same sample in a study of blood T cell repertoires in COVID-19. The assay was immunoSEQ multiplex PCR, and TCRdb's table has in-frame clones only and misses some. The table shows around 260,000 clones, with roughly 80% occurring only once. The source material was peripheral blood. These receptors were obtained from a woman aged 45-60 years who had recovered from COVID-19.

The rearrangement joins TRBV6-5 to TRBJ1-1; 7 bases line up with TRBD1. This CDR3 is built from 14 residues. V shed 5 bases, J shed 3 bases, and the junction held 6 bases outside the gene matches. Germline CDR1 MNHEY, CDR2 SVGAGI. CDR3 protein: CASSRQGSYTEAFF. The DNA for the CDR3 is TGTGCCAGCAGTAGACAGGGCAGCTACACTGAAGCTTTCTTT.

This chain joins TRBV5-1 and TRBJ1-5; D remains ambiguous. V lost 0 bases to trimming and J lost 7 bases, with 11 bases between them. CDR1 is SGHRS, CDR2 YFSETQ, per germline. The CDR3 contains 14 residues. As DNA, the CDR3 is TGCGCCAGCAGCTTGGGAAGGGCGGGACAGCCCCAGCATTTT. As protein: CASSLGRAGQPQHF.

V is TRBV5-1 and J is TRBJ2-1; TRBD2 matches at 10 bases. CDR1 is SGHRS, CDR2 YFSETQ, per germline. The CDR3 sequence is 15 residues long. V lost 3 bases to trimming and J lost 4 bases; unmatched junction nucleotides: 4. The CDR3: CASSSAGGRYNEQFF. Here the CDR3 DNA reads TGCGCCAGCAGCTCAGCGGGGGGGAGGTACAATGAGCAGTTCTTC.

The chain carries TRBV9 and TRBJ2-1; TRBD2 might be the D (6 bases). The germline gives CDR1 SGDLS, CDR2 YYNGEE. This CDR3 is built from 14 residues. V lost 0 bases and J lost 7, with 11 bases in between. Written as DNA, the CDR3 is TGTGCCAGCAGCGTAGGAGGTAGCGGTAATGAGCAGTTCTTC. Its translation: CASSVGGSGNEQFF.

This clone was counted only a few times. The chain combines TRBV25-1 with TRBJ2-3; 10 nucleotides agree with TRBD2. CDR3 size: 16 residues. Looked up from germline, CDR1 is MGHDK and CDR2 is SYGVNS. V was pared by 2 bases and J by 5 bases, with 7 bases of the junction left unmatched. In DNA, the CDR3 is TGTGCCAGCAGTGAACGAGCGGGAGGGGTGGTAGATACGCAGTATTTT. As protein: CASSERAGGVVDTQYF. The variable domain in full, with the rest retrieved from reference TRBV25-1 and TRBJ2-3, is EADIYQTPRYLVIGTGKKITLECSQTMGHDKMYWYQQDPGMELHLIHYSYGVNSTEKGDLSSESTVSRIRTEHFPLTLESARPSHTSQYLCASSERAGGVVDTQYFGPGTRLTVL.

The chain joins TRBV5-1 to TRBJ1-1, with D tentatively TRBD1 (6 bases). This CDR3 region has 14 residues. V lost 4 bases and J lost 0, with 10 bases in between. Germline V gene sequence: CDR1 SGHRS, CDR2 YFSETQ. The CDR3 region is CASSITGLNTEAFF. The DNA for the CDR3 is TGCGCCAGCAGCATTACAGGGTTGAACACTGAAGCTTTCTTT.

The chain combines TRBV19 with TRBJ1-6, with TRBD1 matching 7 bases. CDR3 length: 16 amino acids. The trim removed 6 bases at V and 0 bases at J, leaving 5 bases unmatched. Germline V gene sequence: CDR1 LNHDA, CDR2 SQIVND (reference sequence). This CDR3 reads CASRGTAVSYNSPLHF. The CDR3 DNA is TGTGCCAGTAGGGGGACAGCCGTCTCCTATAATTCACCCCTCCACTTT.

This chain uses TRBV21-1 with TRBJ2-1; TRBD1 is the table's D call and was not checked against the DNA. TRBV21-1 represents a pseudogene. CDR3 length: 17 amino acids. In nucleotides, the CDR3 is TGTGCCAGCAGCATTCCCAGGGGCTCATGGTCCTACAATGAGCAGTTCTTC. Amino acids: CASSIPRGSWSYNEQFF.

The V gene is TRBV6-4, the J gene TRBJ2-1, with 8 bases identical to TRBD2. J gave up 6 bases and V 5 bases, and 6 bases lay outside the gene matches. Germline V CDR1 and CDR2: MRHNA, SNTAGT. The CDR3 runs 14 residues. CDR3 DNA: TGTGCCAGCAGTTCGGGGGGGGCCGGCAATGAGCAGTTCTTC. Its translation: CASSSGGAGNEQFF.

This chain links TRBV14 with TRBJ1-2; D gene unclear. Trimming removed 3 bases at V and 4 bases at J, with 12 bases between. The germline CDR1 and CDR2 sequences are SGHDN and FVKESK. This CDR3 is 14 amino acids long. The CDR3 protein is CASSHTNLIYGYTF. The CDR3 nucleotides are TGTGCCAGCAGCCACACTAACCTCATCTATGGCTACACCTTC.

In its sample, this clone was seen a few times. This sequence joins TRBV4-2 and TRBJ2-1; 8 nucleotides align to TRBD2. J was trimmed by 9 bases and V by 0 bases; bases with no gene match: 7. This CDR3 is built from 15 residues. CDR1 and CDR2 from the germline V gene are LGHNA and YNFKEQ. CDR3 sequence reads: CASSQDNGGAGEQFF. The CDR3 DNA reads TGTGCCAGCAGCCAAGATAACGGGGGGGCCGGTGAGCAGTTCTTC.

CDR3 in amino acids: CASSPTGGLLDTQYF. DNA of the CDR3: TGTGCCAGTAGCCCGACAGGGGGCCTGTTAGATACGCAGTATTTT. This chain links TRBV19 with TRBJ2-3; 10 bases agree with TRBD1. The CDR3 sequence is 15 residues long. Per the germline V gene, CDR1 is LNHDA and CDR2 is SQIVND (reference sequence). V lost 6 bases and J lost 5; bases outside the gene matches: 8.

This chain links TRBV7-2 with TRBJ2-5, with 8 bases fitting TRBD2. CDR1 and CDR2 (germline): SGHTA, FQGNSA. V was clipped by 1 base and J by 5 bases; unmatched bases: 0. There are 13 residues in the CDR3. The CDR3 here is CASSLGTSETQYF. The CDR3 coding sequence is TGTGCCAGCAGCTTAGGGACTAGCGAGACCCAGTACTTC. Full variable domain (remainder filled in from reference TRBV7-2 and TRBJ2-5): GAGVSQSPSNKVTEKGKDVELRCDPISGHTALYWYRQSLGQGLEFLIYFQGNSAPDKSGLPSDRFSAERTGGSVSTLTIQRTQQEDSAVYLCASSLGTSETQYFGPGTRLLVL.

This chain links TRBV4-2 with TRBJ2-3, with 15 bases fitting TRBD2. The ends lost 4 bases at V and 2 bases at J; junction bases unmatched: 13. The CDR3 contains 20 residues. Germline CDR1 LGHNA, CDR2 YNFKEQ. As DNA, the CDR3 is TGTGCCAGCAGCCGCATCGCCGGGACTAGCGGGGGGAGAGACACAGATACGCAGTATTTT. Amino acids: CASSRIAGTSGGRDTDTQYF.

Concerning this clone itself: One base away lies a much larger clone, so this may be a sequencing read error. This CDR3 is also generated by other DNA sequences in the sample. The J gene is TRBJ2-3, the V gene TRBV6-1, with TRBD2 matching 13 bases. V gave up 2 bases and J gave up 4 bases; unmatched junction bases: 0. The CDR3 is 15 amino acids. CDR1 and CDR2 (germline): MNHNS, SASEGT. The CDR3 here is CASSETSGGADTQYF. The CDR3 DNA sequence: TGTGCCAGCAGTGAAACTAGCGGGGGGGCAGATACGCAGTATTTT.

V usage is TRBV19 and J usage is TRBJ1-2, with 10 bases identical to TRBD1. V gave up 10 bases and J gave up 6 bases; unmatched junction bases: 11. The CDR3 covers 14 residues. CDR1 and CDR2 (germline): LNHDA, SQIVND (reference sequence). The CDR3 loop is CATRFRGQGDGYTF. CDR3 bases: TGTGCCACCCGATTCCGAGGACAGGGGGATGGCTACACCTTC.

This clone was detected only once. J is TRBJ2-7 and V is TRBV7-6; D unresolved. The CDR3 is 11 amino acids. The ends were cut back, 4 bases at V and 2 bases at J, with 3 bases in the middle. Germline CDR1 is SGHVS and CDR2 is FNYEAQ. CDR3: CASSSAYEQYF. The CDR3 coding sequence is TGTGCCAGCAGCTCCGCCTACGAGCAGTACTTC.

The rearrangement links TRBV29-1 to TRBJ1-2, with a weak D call TRBD1 (5 bases). V dropped 6 bases and J dropped 8 bases, with 13 bases sitting between them. The CDR3 runs 11 residues. Per germline, CDR1 SQVTM and CDR2 ANQGSEA. CDR3 protein: CSVDQRGGYTF. DNA of the CDR3: TGCAGCGTAGACCAAAGGGGAGGCTACACCTTC. The entire variable domain, with the rest obtained from reference TRBV29-1 and TRBJ1-2, is as follows: SAVISQKPSRDICQRGTSLTIQCQVDSQVTMMFWYRQQPGQSLTLIATANQGSEATYESGFVIDKFPISRPNLTFSTLTVSNMSPEDSSIYLCSVDQRGGYTFGSGTRLTVV.

This clone was seen only a few times. The chain is built from TRBV5-1 and TRBJ2-3, with D possibly TRBD2 on 6 matching bases. Trimming shortened V by 4 bases and J by 0 bases, and 15 bases separated the two germline ends. CDR3 size: 16 residues. From germline, CDR1 is SGHRS and CDR2 YFSETQ. Here the CDR3 reads CASSTEGGVSTDTQYF. CDR3 in DNA: TGCGCCAGCAGCACCGAAGGCGGGGTGAGCACAGATACGCAGTATTTT.

The J gene is TRBJ2-1, the V gene TRBV4-3, with 10 bases matching TRBD2. The CDR3 loop spans 17 amino acids. Looked up from germline, CDR1 is LGHNA and CDR2 is YSLEER. V trimming: 0 bases; J trimming: 10 bases; junction bases outside the gene matches: 12. The CDR3 here is CASSQEIVRLAGGEQFF. Here the CDR3 DNA reads TGCGCCAGCAGCCAAGAGATCGTCCGACTAGCGGGTGGGGAGCAGTTCTTC.

The rearrangement joins TRBV7-2 to TRBJ2-2; tentatively, D is TRBD2 (6 bases). Germline values: CDR1 SGHTA, CDR2 FQGNSA. Trimming removed 5 bases at V and 5 bases at J, with 21 bases between. The CDR3 spans 17 residues. DNA of the CDR3: TGTGCCAGCAGCCCTTTTGGGGAGCGGGCGGGTACCGGGGAGCTGTTTTTT. Translated: CASSPFGERAGTGELFF.

This sequence joins TRBV23-1 and TRBJ2-5; D gene unclear. TRBV23-1 is labeled an ORF, and its function is uncertain. The CDR3 runs 13 residues. V dropped 3 bases and J dropped 8 bases, with 13 bases sitting between them. In DNA, the CDR3 is TGCGCCAGCAGTCACCTCCCCCCCCTCACCCAGTACTTC. Amino acids: CASSHLPPLTQYF.

The genes are TRBV28 and TRBJ2-2; no clear D gene. The CDR3 spans 16 residues. The ends were cut back, 3 bases at V and 1 base at J, with 12 bases in the middle. Germline values: CDR1 MDHEN, CDR2 SYDVKM. CDR3 sequence (DNA): TGTGCCAGCAGTTTCCCGGCCAGAGGGAACACCGGGGAGCTGTTTTTT. Translation: CASSFPARGNTGELFF.

The gene calls are TRBV13 and TRBJ1-5; D is ambiguous. The CDR3 is 14 amino acids. CDR1 is PRHDT, CDR2 FYEKMQ, per germline (reference sequence). The V end lost 5 bases, the J end lost 4 bases, and 12 bases lay between the germline ends. CDR3 protein: CASSPRRGNQPQHF. As DNA, the CDR3 is TGTGCCAGCAGCCCCCGGCGGGGAAATCAGCCCCAGCATTTT.